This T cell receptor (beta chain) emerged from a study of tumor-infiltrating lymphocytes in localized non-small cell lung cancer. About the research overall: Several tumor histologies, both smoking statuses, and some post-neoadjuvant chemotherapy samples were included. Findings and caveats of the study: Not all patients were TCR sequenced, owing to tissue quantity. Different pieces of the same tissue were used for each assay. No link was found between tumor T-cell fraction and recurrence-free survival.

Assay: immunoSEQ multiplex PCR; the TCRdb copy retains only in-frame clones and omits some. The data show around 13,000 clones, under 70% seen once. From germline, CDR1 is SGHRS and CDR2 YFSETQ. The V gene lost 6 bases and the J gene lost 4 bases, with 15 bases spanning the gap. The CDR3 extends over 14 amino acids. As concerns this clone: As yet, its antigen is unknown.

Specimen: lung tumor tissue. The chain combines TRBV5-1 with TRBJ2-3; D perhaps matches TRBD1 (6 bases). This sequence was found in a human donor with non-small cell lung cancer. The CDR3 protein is CASTSTQGADTQYF. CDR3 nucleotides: TGCGCCAGCACATCGACACAGGGCGCAGATACGCAGTATTTT.